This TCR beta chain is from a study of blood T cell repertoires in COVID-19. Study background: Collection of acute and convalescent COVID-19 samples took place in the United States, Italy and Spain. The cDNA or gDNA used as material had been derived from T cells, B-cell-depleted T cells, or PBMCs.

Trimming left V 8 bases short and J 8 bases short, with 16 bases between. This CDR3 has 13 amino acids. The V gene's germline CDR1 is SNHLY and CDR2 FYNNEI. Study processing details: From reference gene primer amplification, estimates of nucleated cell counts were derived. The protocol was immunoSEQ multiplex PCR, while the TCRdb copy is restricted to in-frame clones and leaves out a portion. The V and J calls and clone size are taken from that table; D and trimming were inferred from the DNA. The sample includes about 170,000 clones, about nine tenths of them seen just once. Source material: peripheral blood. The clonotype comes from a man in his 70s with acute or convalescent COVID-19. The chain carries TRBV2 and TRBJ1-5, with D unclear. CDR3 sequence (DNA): TGTGCCAGCTCCCCCCCGGCCCGGGAGCCCCAGCATTTT. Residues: CASSPPAREPQHF. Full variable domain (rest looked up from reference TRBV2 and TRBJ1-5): EPEVTQTPSHQVTQMGQEVILRCVPISNHLYFYWYRQILGQKVEFLVSFYNNEISEKSEIFDDQFSVERPDGSNFTLKIRSTKLEDSAMYFCASSPPAREPQHFGDGTRLSIL.